A selection of T cell receptor beta chains follows, all from one sample in a study of cytomegalovirus exposure and HLA in healthy donors. Libraries were prepared by immunoSEQ multiplex PCR; TCRdb keeps only in-frame clonotypes and omits some of them. The data show some 200,000 clones, with around four fifths seen just once and under 0.85% held by the top ten. The sample comprised PBMCs. The receptors shown here come from a boy aged 2 to 10 in good health and CMV-seronegative. The CDR3 runs from the conserved cysteine through the conserved F or W. The D gene is left open where the match is weak. Clone size is not always given. Where it is, it says once, few, many or a class for expanded clones.

TRBV30	NA	TRBD1	TRBJ1-4	CAWGHFRDRGEKLFF	TGTGCCTGGGGTCACTTCCGGGACAGGGGTGAAAAACTGTTTTTT
TRBV7-6	NA	NA	TRBJ2-3	CASSINGGTLRDTQYF	TGTGCCAGCAGCATAAACGGCGGGACTCTAAGGGATACGCAGTATTTT
TRBV5-5	NA	TRBD1	TRBJ1-2	CASSLGGGKELERYTF	TGTGCCAGCAGCTTGGGAGGGGGCAAGGAGTTAGAACGCTACACCTTC
TRBV5-4	few	TRBD1	TRBJ1-2	CASTQLGWTGARNYGYTF	TGTGCCAGCACACAATTGGGATGGACAGGGGCGAGGAACTATGGCTACACCTTC
TRBV19	NA	NA	TRBJ1-2	CASSPDRFGYTF	TGTGCCAGTAGTCCAGACAGGTTCGGCTACACCTTC
TRBV5-5	NA	NA	TRBJ2-7	CASSLRGGEQYF	TGTGCCAGCAGCTTGAGGGGCGGCGAGCAGTACTTC
TRBV7-2	NA	TRBD2	TRBJ2-5	CASSLGPGREETQYF	TGTGCCAGCAGCTTAGGCCCGGGGAGGGAAGAGACCCAGTACTTC
TRBV25-1	NA	NA	TRBJ2-3	CASSEEGRFTDTQYF	TGTGCCAGCAGTGAAGAAGGGAGGTTTACAGATACGCAGTATTTT
TRBV29-1	NA	NA	TRBJ2-1	CSVDEGVYNEQFF	TGCAGCGTTGATGAGGGGGTCTACAATGAGCAGTTCTTC
TRBV10-3	NA	TRBD2	TRBJ2-7	CAISEFDSGTYEQYF	TGTGCCATCAGTGAGTTCGATAGCGGGACCTACGAGCAGTACTTC
TRBV6-5	NA	NA	TRBJ2-1	CASSYYGVYNEQFF	TGTGCCAGCAGTTACTACGGGGTCTACAATGAGCAGTTCTTC
TRBV30	NA	NA	TRBJ2-7	CAWSGDTSYEQYF	TGTGCCTGGAGCGGGGACACGTCCTACGAGCAGTACTTC
TRBV6-6	NA	NA	TRBJ1-3	CAGFGGGGNTIYF	TGTGCCGGCTTCGGGGGGGGAGGAAACACCATATATTTT
TRBV27	NA	NA	TRBJ1-5	CASSLLGGLNQPQHF	TGTGCCAGCAGTTTATTGGGGGGTCTAAATCAGCCCCAGCATTTT
TRBV29-1	once	NA	TRBJ2-6	CSVVPHTVDSGANVLTF	TGCAGCGTTGTCCCCCATACAGTGGACTCTGGGGCCAACGTCCTGACTTTC
TRBV19	NA	NA	TRBJ2-1	CASSEKRAEQFF	TGTGCCAGTAGTGAAAAGAGGGCTGAGCAGTTCTTC
TRBV11-3	once	TRBD2	TRBJ2-1	CASSLEGSGVLFNEQFF	TGTGCCAGCAGCTTAGAGGGTAGCGGGGTTTTGTTCAATGAGCAGTTCTTC
TRBV11-2	NA	TRBD2	TRBJ2-3	CASSLGAGGNTDTQYF	TGTGCCAGCAGCTTAGGAGCGGGGGGGAATACAGATACGCAGTATTTT
TRBV2	NA	NA	TRBJ1-1	CASSESTYYTGRTEAFF	TGTGCCAGCAGTGAATCCACATATTATACAGGGCGCACTGAGGCTTTCTTT
TRBV19	NA	NA	TRBJ1-2	CASKEEGGSPRYGYTF	TGTGCCAGTAAGGAGGAGGGGGGGTCTCCTCGATATGGCTACACCTTC
TRBV7-9	NA	NA	TRBJ1-3	CASSLDSSGNTIYF	TGTGCCAGCAGTTTGGACAGCTCCGGAAACACCATATATTTT
TRBV2	NA	TRBD2	TRBJ2-1	CASSEHAGVYNEQFF	TGTGCCAGCAGTGAACACGCGGGGGTATACAATGAGCAGTTCTTC
TRBV6-1	NA	NA	TRBJ2-7	CASSRGWDEQYF	TGTGCCAGTAGCAGGGGATGGGACGAGCAGTACTTC
TRBV9	NA	NA	TRBJ2-5	CASSVAYRTQETQYF	TGTGCCAGCAGCGTAGCTTACCGGACACAAGAGACCCAGTACTTC
TRBV9	NA	TRBD1	TRBJ1-5	CASSVGPGSGTDSNQPQHF	TGTGCCAGCAGCGTAGGCCCGGGATCCGGGACAGATAGCAATCAGCCCCAGCATTTT
TRBV5-4	few	NA	TRBJ1-2	CASSLDRNYGYTF	TGTGCCAGCAGCTTGGACAGGAACTATGGCTACACCTTC
TRBV9	once	NA	TRBJ2-7	CASSDGTRPYEQYF	TGTGCCAGCAGCGACGGGACACGACCCTACGAGCAGTACTTC
TRBV9	NA	TRBD2	TRBJ2-6	CASSVGGGGANVLTF	TGTGCCAGCAGCGTAGGGGGAGGGGGGGCCAACGTCCTGACTTTC
TRBV13	NA	NA	TRBJ1-3	CASSLKSSGNTIYF	TGTGCCAGCAGCTTAAAGAGCTCTGGAAACACCATATATTTT
TRBV30	NA	TRBD1	TRBJ2-3	CAWTPPHRQGADTQYF	TGTGCCTGGACCCCACCCCATCGACAGGGTGCAGATACGCAGTATTTT
TRBV14	NA	TRBD2	TRBJ2-3	CASSLAGRSDTQYF	TGTGCCAGCAGTTTAGCGGGAAGGTCAGATACGCAGTATTTT
TRBV12-5	once	NA	TRBJ1-4	CASGLGGGDGEKLFF	TGTGCTAGTGGTTTGGGCGGAGGTGACGGTGAAAAACTGTTTTTT
TRBV30	NA	NA	TRBJ2-1	CAWSVGAVGLNEQFF	TGTGCCTGGAGTGTAGGAGCGGTGGGCCTTAATGAGCAGTTCTTC
TRBV10-3	few	NA	TRBJ1-1	CAISARDGTEAFF	TGTGCCATCAGTGCGCGGGATGGCACTGAAGCTTTCTTT
TRBV6-5	NA	NA	TRBJ2-7	CASSGQGSYEQYF	TGTGCCAGCAGTGGCCAGGGCTCCTACGAGCAGTACTTC
TRBV9	NA	NA	TRBJ2-1	CASSSRSYNEQFF	TGTGCCAGCAGCTCACGGAGTTACAATGAGCAGTTCTTC
TRBV6-5	NA	TRBD1	TRBJ2-5	CASSYSWGTAKETQYF	TGTGCCAGCAGTTACTCGTGGGGGACAGCAAAAGAGACCCAGTACTTC
TRBV4-2	few	NA	TRBJ1-4	CASSQEAGGEKLFF	TGTGCCAGCAGCCAAGAGGCAGGAGGGGAAAAACTGTTTTTT
TRBV5-1	few	TRBD1	TRBJ1-1	CASSWDSSGTEAFF	TGCGCCAGCAGCTGGGACAGTTCAGGGACTGAAGCTTTCTTT
TRBV18	NA	NA	TRBJ1-1	CASSPEFGDTEAFF	TGTGCCAGCTCACCAGAGTTCGGGGACACTGAAGCTTTCTTT
TRBV6-1	NA	NA	TRBJ1-1	CASTPDGGVNTEAFF	TGTGCCAGCACTCCCGACGGAGGGGTTAACACTGAAGCTTTCTTT
TRBV10-3	NA	TRBD1	TRBJ2-3	CAISGAGTGVNTDTQYF	TGTGCCATCAGTGGAGCGGGGACAGGGGTGAACACAGATACGCAGTATTTT
TRBV10-3	once	NA	TRBJ1-1	CAISPDTNTEAFF	TGTGCCATCAGCCCGGACACGAACACTGAAGCTTTCTTT
TRBV16	NA	TRBD1	TRBJ1-1	CASSQRGRETEAFF	TGTGCCAGCAGCCAGAGGGGGCGTGAAACTGAAGCTTTCTTT
TRBV7-8	once	NA	TRBJ2-7	CASRGTSYEQYF	TGTGCTTCGCGCGGCACTTCCTACGAGCAGTACTTC
TRBV2	NA	NA	TRBJ1-3	CASSGQSIGNTIYF	TGTGCCAGCAGTGGCCAGTCAATCGGAAACACCATATATTTT
TRBV9	NA	NA	TRBJ1-5	CASSVGGRDQPQHF	TGTGCCAGCAGCGTGGGGGGGCGCGATCAGCCCCAGCATTTT
TRBV2	NA	TRBD1	TRBJ1-5	CASSSDRLGNQPQHF	TGTGCCAGCAGTTCGGACAGGTTGGGCAATCAGCCCCAGCATTTT
TRBV2	NA	TRBD1	TRBJ1-3	CANRQGALGNTIYF	TGTGCCAACCGACAGGGGGCGCTGGGAAACACCATATATTTT